A single sample is the source of the 28 T cell receptor beta chains below, sequenced in a study of CD8 T cells in Susac syndrome. Random hexamers were used to reverse transcribe an amount of 0.5 to 1 ug RNA. TCRdb reprocessed the immunoSEQ multiplex PCR reads via MiXCR and lists one record per CDR3 protein. The top ten hold around 0.21% of the sample, which has around 300,000 distinct CDR3 sequences, 85% seen once. Sequencing was done on a sample of CD8+ T cells from PBMCs. Receptors originate from a human donor with multiple sclerosis.

V gene TRBV7-9 combines with J gene TRBJ1-4; perhaps TRBD1 as D (6 bases). There are 13 residues in the CDR3. The V gene's germline CDR1 is SEHNR and CDR2 FQNEAQ (reference sequence). Trimming removed 5 bases at V and 8 bases at J, with 12 bases between. CDR3 DNA sequence: TGTGCCAGCAGCATTGCAACAGGGGAAAAACTGTTTTTT. Protein product: CASSIATGEKLFF.

This chain links TRBV15 with TRBJ1-1, with a tentative D call TRBD1 (6 bases). V was pared by 0 bases and J by 0 bases, with 11 bases between. The CDR3 contains 16 residues. Per the germline V gene, CDR1 is LNHNV and CDR2 is YYDKDF (reference sequence). The CDR3 nucleotides read TGTGCCACCAGCAGAGAACCGGACAGCCTGAACACTGAAGCTTTCTTT. This sequence encodes CATSREPDSLNTEAFF.

The genes are TRBV6-2 or TRBV6-3 and TRBJ2-1, with 9 positions matching TRBD2. Germline trimming cut 7 bases from V and 7 bases from J; bases unmatched to any gene: 11. The CDR3 consists of 15 residues. In germline, CDR1 is MNHEY, CDR2 SVGEGT. Here the CDR3 reads CASKAAGGPGNEQFF. DNA for the CDR3: TGTGCCAGCAAGGCGGCGGGAGGGCCTGGAAATGAGCAGTTCTTC.

The rearrangement links TRBV15 to TRBJ2-1; 10 positions match TRBD1. CDR1 and CDR2 (germline): LNHNV, YYDKDF (reference sequence). V lost 0 bases to trimming and J lost 2 bases; unmatched junction nucleotides: 4. The CDR3 runs to 17 residues. The CDR3 sequence is CATSRDRGTGAYNEQFF. As DNA, the CDR3 is TGTGCCACCAGCAGAGATCGTGGGACAGGGGCCTACAATGAGCAGTTCTTC.

J is TRBJ2-3 and V is TRBV5-4, with D perhaps matching TRBD1 (6 bases). The CDR3 consists of 18 residues. Germline loops: CDR1 SGHNT, CDR2 YYREEE (reference sequence). V was cut by 4 bases and J by 8 bases, with 29 bases left in between. The CDR3 sequence is CASSLAVLGADPKTTQYF. The CDR3 region has the DNA TGTGCCAGCAGCCTGGCGGTCTTGGGGGCGGATCCAAAGACTACGCAGTATTTT.

V and J are TRBV20-1 and TRBJ2-1; D is uncertain. Germline lookup yields CDR1 DFQATT and CDR2 SNEGSKA (reference sequence). Trimming stripped 3 bases from V and 4 bases from J, with 4 bases between. The CDR3 extends over 11 amino acids. The CDR3, as DNA: TGCAGTGCTAGTCCGTACAATGAGCAGTTCTTC. The encoded protein is CSASPYNEQFF.

The genes are TRBV5-8 and TRBJ2-1; a possible D gene is TRBD1 (5 bases). V was trimmed by 0 bases and J by 5 bases, leaving 9 bases between them. Germline V CDR1 and CDR2: SGHTS, YDEGEE. This CDR3 has 14 residues. CDR3 DNA: TGTGCCAGCAGCTTGGCTCGCAGGGACAATGAGCAGTTCTTC. Protein product: CASSLARRDNEQFF.

This chain connects TRBV10-3 to TRBJ2-2, with D perhaps assigned TRBD1 or TRBD2 (5 bases each). The germline gives CDR1 ENHRY, CDR2 SYGVKD. Trimming stripped 2 bases from V and 2 bases from J, with 12 bases between. The length of the CDR3 is 16 residues. CDR3 in DNA: TGTGCCATCAGTGAGGACGAGGGGATAAACACCGGGGAGCTGTTTTTT. This gives the protein CAISEDEGINTGELFF.

The rearrangement links TRBV12-3 or TRBV12-4 to TRBJ2-5; 14 positions match TRBD2. The J segment lost 4 bases and the V segment lost 6 bases, leaving 13 bases of the junction unmatched. The CDR3 is 18 residues long. The CDR3 region is CASSHGGGTSGSRETQYF. DNA of the CDR3: TGTGCCAGCAGCCACGGCGGGGGGACTAGCGGGAGCCGAGAGACCCAGTACTTC.

The V call is TRBV6-5, the J call TRBJ2-1; D remains ambiguous. This CDR3 is built from 15 residues. Germline V lookup: CDR1 MNHEY, CDR2 SVGAGI. V lost 2 bases and J lost 4, with 12 bases in between. The CDR3 DNA sequence: TGTGCCAGCAGTTACGGGTTAGCAGAGTACAATGAGCAGTTCTTC. Translating gives CASSYGLAEYNEQFF.

The V call is TRBV3-1, the J call TRBJ2-7; 7 positions agree with TRBD2. Unmatched junction bases numbered 8, after V lost 1 base and J lost 2 bases. The CDR3 spans 16 residues. CDR1 is LGHDT, CDR2 YNNKEL, per germline (reference sequence). The DNA for the CDR3 is TGTGCCAGCAGCCAAGGGCGGTCTAGCGGCACCTACGAGCAGTACTTC. It encodes CASSQGRSSGTYEQYF.

In this sample, this clonotype turned up once. The chain links TRBV4-3 to TRBJ2-1, with 9 positions matching TRBD2. Unmatched junction bases numbered 8, after V lost 1 base and J lost 7 bases. This CDR3 is built from 16 residues. Germline V gives CDR1 LGHNA, CDR2 YSLEER. The CDR3 protein is CASSQVASGIRNEQFF. The CDR3, as DNA: TGCGCCAGCAGCCAAGTGGCTAGCGGGATAAGAAATGAGCAGTTCTTC.

The rearrangement uses TRBV10-3 and TRBJ1-5, with a tentative D call TRBD1 (5 bases). The germline V gene encodes CDR1 ENHRY and CDR2 SYGVKD. The germline V and J ends were trimmed by 0 bases and 7 bases, with 13 bases remaining between them. The CDR3 has 15 amino acids. CDR3 DNA: TGTGCCATCAGTGAGTCAGGGGCTTCGGGGCAGCCCCAGCATTTT. It specifies CAISESGASGQPQHF.

The chain has TRBV12-3 or TRBV12-4 and TRBJ2-3; TRBD2 aligns across 8 bases. The trim removed 5 bases at V and 4 bases at J, leaving 11 bases unmatched. This CDR3 region has 16 residues. The CDR3 sequence is CASSPGGGGTADTQYF. Here the CDR3 DNA reads TGTGCCAGCAGTCCCGGGGGCGGGGGGACCGCAGATACGCAGTATTTT.

This clonotype was recorded once. The genes are TRBV12-5 and TRBJ1-1; maybe TRBD1 (5 bases). The germline gives CDR1 LGHNT, CDR2 FRNRAP. Trimming cost V 5 bases and J 0 bases, with 10 bases left between them. This CDR3 is built from 14 residues. CDR3: CASGPGTVNTEAFF. CDR3 nucleotides: TGTGCTAGTGGTCCGGGGACTGTGAACACTGAAGCTTTCTTT.

The chain couples TRBV4-3 to TRBJ1-5; the match to TRBD1 covers 9 bases. The germline V gene encodes CDR1 LGHNA and CDR2 YSLEER. The ends lost 3 bases at V and 2 bases at J; junction bases unmatched: 8. CDR3 length: 17 amino acids. Here the CDR3 reads CASSHGTGTVGNQPQHF. Here the CDR3 DNA reads TGCGCCAGCAGCCACGGGACAGGGACGGTGGGCAATCAGCCCCAGCATTTT.

The CDR3 sequence is CASSQDTARNTEAFF. The CDR3 region has the DNA TGCGCCAGCAGCCAAGATACAGCCAGGAACACTGAAGCTTTCTTT. The chain recombines TRBV4-3 with TRBJ1-1; no clear D. Germline loops: CDR1 LGHNA, CDR2 YSLEER. The CDR3 extends over 15 amino acids. The ends were cut back, 0 bases at V and 1 base at J, with 9 bases in the middle.

This rearrangement joins TRBV19 to TRBJ2-2, with D hard to call. Trimming took 10 bases from V and 1 from J, leaving 7 bases between them. Germline CDR1 is LNHDA and CDR2 is SQIVND (reference sequence). The CDR3 loop spans 12 amino acids. DNA for the CDR3: TGTGCCACAAAGGGGAACACCGGGGAGCTGTTTTTT. This gives the protein CATKGNTGELFF.

J is TRBJ1-1 and V is TRBV29-1; TRBD1 matches at 7 bases. In germline, CDR1 is SQVTM, CDR2 ANQGSEA. J gave up 4 bases and V 7 bases, and 6 bases lay outside the gene matches. The CDR3 has 12 residues. CDR3 sequence: CSAQQGGTEAFF. The CDR3 region has the DNA TGCAGCGCCCAGCAGGGGGGCACTGAAGCTTTCTTT. The full variable domain, in which reference TRBV29-1 and TRBJ1-1 provide the parts outside the CDR3, is SAVISQKPSRDICQRGTSLTIQCQVDSQVTMMFWYRQQPGQSLTLIATANQGSEATYESGFVIDKFPISRPNLTFSTLTVSNMSPEDSSIYLCSAQQGGTEAFFGQGTRLTVV.

The chain has TRBV11-2 and TRBJ2-1; 13 positions match TRBD2. The CDR3 has 17 amino acids. V was clipped by 4 bases and J by 4 bases; unmatched bases: 7. CDR1 and CDR2 from the germline V gene are SGHAT and FQNNGV. The CDR3 bases are TGTGCCAGCAGCTATGGGACTAGCGGGAATCTTTACAATGAGCAGTTCTTC. This gives the protein CASSYGTSGNLYNEQFF.

This chain connects TRBV11-2 to TRBJ2-6; D is uncertain. The CDR3 loop spans 15 amino acids. Trimming removed 1 base from V and 2 bases from J, with 6 bases in between. Germline CDR1 and CDR2: SGHAT and FQNNGV. CDR3 region: CASSLVRAGANVLTF. DNA for the CDR3: TGTGCCAGCAGCTTAGTCCGGGCTGGGGCCAACGTCCTGACTTTC.

This chain uses TRBV20-1 with TRBJ2-7; 8 nucleotides match TRBD1. Germline CDR1 DFQATT, CDR2 SNEGSKA (reference sequence). This CDR3 contains 13 residues. With 2 bases clipped from V and 4 bases from J, the junction kept 4 bases outside the gene matches. The CDR3 DNA reads TGCAGTGCTAGACTACAGGGGGGATACGAGCAGTACTTC. It codes for CSARLQGGYEQYF.

The V call is TRBV15, the J call TRBJ1-6, with TRBD1 identical over 7 bases. J lost 3 bases, V lost 7 bases, and 6 bases had no gene match. This CDR3 spans 15 amino acids. Looked up from germline, CDR1 is LNHNV and CDR2 is YYDKDF (reference sequence). The CDR3 coding sequence is TGTGCCACCAAGGCAGGGGGTCACTATAATTCACCCCTCCACTTT. This encodes CATKAGGHYNSPLHF. The full variable domain, completed using reference TRBV15 and TRBJ1-6, is DAMVIQNPRYQVTQFGKPVTLSCSQTLNHNVMYWYQQKSSQAPKLLFHYYDKDFNNEADTPDNFQSRRPNTSFCFLDIRSPGLGDTAMYLCATKAGGHYNSPLHFGNGTRLTVT.

The rearrangement joins TRBV15 to TRBJ1-4; TRBD1 might be the D (6 bases). The CDR3 totals 16 residues. The germline CDR1 and CDR2 sequences are LNHNV and YYDKDF (reference sequence). V gave up 5 bases and J gave up 4 bases, with 17 bases separating them. CDR3 sequence reads: CATSDSEEQGNEKLFF. CDR3 sequence (DNA): TGTGCCACCAGCGACAGTGAGGAACAGGGTAATGAAAAACTGTTTTTT.

V gene TRBV7-9 combines with J gene TRBJ2-1, with 9 nucleotides matching TRBD2. Per germline, CDR1 SEHNR and CDR2 FQNEAQ (reference sequence). The CDR3 runs to 16 residues. V was clipped by 1 base and J by 7 bases; unmatched bases: 8. The CDR3 sequence: CASSLGPSGRSNEQFF. The CDR3 region has the DNA TGTGCCAGCAGCTTAGGTCCCAGCGGGAGGTCGAATGAGCAGTTCTTC.

The chain has TRBV6-2 or TRBV6-3 and TRBJ2-7; D assignment may be TRBD1 or TRBD2 (6 bases each). Deletions cut 2 bases from V and 6 bases from J, with 11 bases between. The CDR3 runs 13 residues. Germline CDR1 reads MNHEY; CDR2 reads SVGEGT. The CDR3 here is CASSYGGGREQYF. For the CDR3, the DNA is TGTGCCAGCAGTTACGGAGGGGGGCGCGAGCAGTACTTC.

The gene calls are TRBV29-1 and TRBJ2-2; D is undetermined. Germline V CDR1 and CDR2: SQVTM, ANQGSEA. CDR3 length: 10 residues. V dropped 7 bases and J dropped 5 bases, with 5 bases sitting between them. Written as DNA, the CDR3 is TGCAGCGCCTTGACCGGGGAGCTGTTTTTT. This gives the protein CSALTGELFF.

J is TRBJ1-2 and V is TRBV29-1; D possibly corresponds to TRBD1 (6 bases). V was clipped by 6 bases and J by 2 bases, with 13 bases between them. This CDR3 has 13 amino acids. CDR1 and CDR2 from the germline V gene are SQVTM and ANQGSEA. The DNA of the CDR3 is TGCAGCGTACAGGGTCTAATGAACTATGGCTACACCTTC. Protein product: CSVQGLMNYGYTF.